In this sample, the clone carrying this T cell receptor beta chain turned up many times. Described time point: newly diagnosed GD, antithyroid drugs for less than 3 months. PBMCs provided the RNA from which the TCR library was made. These data come from a study of regulatory T cells in long-lasting Graves disease. Turning to the study itself: Duration of antithyroid drug therapy among newly diagnosed Graves' patients was under 3 months.

TCR beta libraries were built with iRepertoire HTBI primers and Arm-PCR of CDR3 regions. Original methodology: Across samples, around 60 TRBV and around 14 TRBJ segments were found. From the multiplex PCR reads, TCRdb called clonotypes with MiXCR, one entry per CDR3 protein. For this entry, the V and J calls and clone size follow TCRdb and not the study's own pipeline. The top ten hold less than 30% of the sample, which has roughly 400,000 distinct CDR3 sequences, 15% to 20% seen once. Germline V CDR1 and CDR2: DFQATT, SNEGSKA (reference sequence). V lost 1 base, J lost 0 bases, and 13 bases lay in between. The length of the CDR3 is 16 residues. These data were likewise used in another study, on T cells in Graves' hyperthyroidism and ophthalmopathy. As that study records: Ophthalmopathy was predicted by the model a median of 6.5 months ahead of onset.

Specimen: peripheral blood mononuclear cells (PBMCs), collected at new diagnosis, from a patient treated with antithyroid drugs. This sequence joins TRBV20-1 and TRBJ2-1; D is unresolved. The receptor was derived from a woman aged 18-30 years with Graves disease. CDR3 DNA: TGCAGTGCTAGAGGTCTGTTTAAGGGCTCCTACAATGAGCAGTTCTTC. This gives the protein CSARGLFKGSYNEQFF.